The clone carrying this T cell receptor (beta chain) was seen only a few times. This sample is drawn from a study of blood T cell repertoires in COVID-19. Clones were read by immunoSEQ multiplex PCR, and TCRdb kept only the in-frame ones, dropping some. The repertoire has approximately 94,000 clones, 84% of them found once; the top ten carry about 24%. The V end was cut by 1 base, the J end by 2 bases, with 6 bases between. Per the germline V gene, CDR1 is LNHDA and CDR2 is SQIVND (reference sequence). The CDR3 sequence is 14 residues long. The chain carries TRBV19 and TRBJ1-5; D is undetermined. Sequencing input: peripheral blood. The source of this sequence is a human donor in a cohort sampled during active COVID-19. Written as DNA, the CDR3 is TGTGCCAGTAGTATAGGTCAGGGCAATCAGCCCCAGCATTTT. It specifies CASSIGQGNQPQHF.